This T cell receptor (beta chain) was recorded in a study of identical twins. In TCRdb, the 5' RACE reads were re-called with MiXCR into one record per CDR3 protein. Found here are 550,000 to 800,000 distinct CDR3 sequences, just over 7% of them singletons; the top ten hold roughly 1.6%. The CDR3 spans 14 residues. Per germline, CDR1 MNHNS and CDR2 SASEGT. The germline V and J ends were trimmed by 3 bases and 7 bases, with 12 bases remaining between them. These sequences were also reported in another study, on yellow fever vaccine responses in identical twins.

The rearrangement joins TRBV6-1 to TRBJ1-4; D is undetermined. The sequence was collected from a woman aged 18-35 years in good health. Specimen: PBMCs. Written as DNA, the CDR3 is TGTGCCAGCAGTGATCGAACGCCTGCTGAAAAACTGTTTTTT. Its translation: CASSDRTPAEKLFF.